These 16 T cell receptor beta chains were all obtained from the same sample, sequenced in a study of blood T cell repertoires in COVID-19. Profiled with immunoSEQ multiplex PCR; TCRdb holds only in-frame clones, not every one. The table shows approximately 200,000 clones, with around 84% occurring only once. The sequenced material came from peripheral blood. The receptors were sampled from a woman aged 60-70 years who had recovered from COVID-19.

V usage is TRBV6-5 and J usage is TRBJ2-7, with D perhaps TRBD1 (6 bases). The V gene lost 5 bases and the J gene lost 0 bases, with 14 bases spanning the gap. The germline V gene has CDR1 MNHEY and CDR2 SVGAGI. The CDR3 is 15 residues long. The CDR3 is CASSQQGPSSYEQYF. The CDR3 region has the DNA TGTGCCAGCAGTCAACAGGGCCCCAGCTCCTACGAGCAGTACTTC.

The chain is built from TRBV7-2 and TRBJ2-5; D remains unclear. CDR1 is SGHTA, CDR2 FQGNSA, per germline. V was trimmed by 5 bases and J by 5 bases, leaving 15 bases between them. CDR3 length equals 14 residues. The CDR3 DNA follows: TGTGCCAGCAGCCTCACCCGAACCGAGGAGACCCAGTACTTC. Translated: CASSLTRTEETQYF.

There are a few counts of this clone. The chain links TRBV12-5 to TRBJ1-5, with 11 bases matching TRBD1. Germline trimming cut 4 bases from V and 5 bases from J; bases unmatched to any gene: 4. Looked up from germline, CDR1 is LGHNT and CDR2 is FRNRAP. CDR3 length: 15 residues. CDR3 nucleotide sequence: TGTGCTAGTGGTTCGGGACAGGGGGTCGATCAGCCCCAGCATTTT. It encodes CASGSGQGVDQPQHF. Combining the CDR3 with reference TRBV12-5 and TRBJ1-5 gives the whole variable domain DARVTQTPRHKVTEMGQEVTMRCQPILGHNTVFWYRQTMMQGLELLAYFRNRAPLDDSGMPKDRFSAEMPDATLATLKIQPSEPRDSAVYFCASGSGQGVDQPQHFGDGTRLSIL.

V gene TRBV19 combines with J gene TRBJ2-7; no clear D gene. Trimming shortened V by 4 bases and J by 4 bases, and 17 bases separated the two germline ends. The CDR3 spans 15 residues. The germline V gene encodes CDR1 LNHDA and CDR2 SQIVND (reference sequence). The CDR3 is CASSTILDFQYEQYF. DNA of the CDR3: TGTGCCAGTAGTACGATTCTAGATTTCCAGTACGAGCAGTACTTC.

This clone was observed once. This chain links TRBV29-1 with TRBJ1-5; D gene uncertain. Trimming removed 0 bases at V and 6 bases at J, with 9 bases between. Germline CDR1 and CDR2: SQVTM and ANQGSEA. CDR3 length: 13 residues. In DNA form, the CDR3 reads TGCAGCGTTGAAGATGGAGAAGGTCAGCCCCAGCATTTT. Translating it yields CSVEDGEGQPQHF.

In DNA, the CDR3 is TGTGCCAGCAGCGTAGACCGGGGGTTCACAGATACGCAGTATTTT. It specifies CASSVDRGFTDTQYF. The chain couples TRBV9 to TRBJ2-3, with TRBD2 as a possible D gene (6 bases). V lost 0 bases and J 2 bases, leaving 10 bases between the germline ends. CDR3 length equals 15 residues. The germline gives CDR1 SGDLS, CDR2 YYNGEE. Based on the CDR3 plus reference TRBV9 and TRBJ2-3, the full variable domain is DSGVTQTPKHLITATGQRVTLRCSPRSGDLSVYWYQQSLDQGLQFLIQYYNGEERAKGNILERFSAQQFPDLHSELNLSSLELGDSALYFCASSVDRGFTDTQYFGPGTRLTVL.

The chain recombines TRBV7-2 with TRBJ2-1, with D tentatively TRBD2 (5 bases). Deletions cut 1 base from V and 6 bases from J, with 13 bases between. The CDR3 totals 15 residues. The V gene's germline CDR1 is SGHTA and CDR2 FQGNSA. CDR3 in DNA: TGTGCCAGCAGCTTAGAAAGACTATCCGTCAATGAGCAGTTCTTC. It yields the protein CASSLERLSVNEQFF.

The chain recombines TRBV7-9 with TRBJ1-1; maybe TRBD1 (6 bases). Germline-derived CDR1 and CDR2 are SEHNR and FQNEAQ (reference sequence). With 4 bases removed from V and 11 bases from J, the gap between germline ends came to 23 bases. CDR3 length equals 15 residues. The CDR3 sequence is CASSSTAGYTGTAFF. In DNA, the CDR3 is TGTGCCAGCAGCTCGACGGCGGGTTACACAGGGACGGCTTTCTTT.

The chain has TRBV18 and TRBJ1-5, with D possibly being TRBD1 (5 bases). Trimming stripped 1 base from V and 6 bases from J, with 16 bases between. This CDR3 spans 16 amino acids. Germline V gene lookup returns CDR1 KGHSH and CDR2 LQKENI. The CDR3 protein is CASSPLRVAPGQPQHF. CDR3 nucleotide sequence: TGTGCCAGCTCACCACTCAGGGTCGCCCCGGGTCAGCCCCAGCATTTT.

The chain is built from TRBV2 and TRBJ2-1; 8 positions match TRBD2. The germline V gene encodes CDR1 SNHLY and CDR2 FYNNEI. The CDR3 contains 15 residues. Trimming at V came to 4 bases and at J to 3 bases, leaving 5 bases not matched to a gene. DNA of the CDR3: TGTGCCAGCAGTGTAGAACGGGGGGGCTACAATGAGCAGTTCTTC. Translating it yields CASSVERGGYNEQFF.

The V call is TRBV19, the J call TRBJ1-1, with 7 bases lining up with TRBD1. V lost 4 bases and J lost 3; bases outside the gene matches: 2. The CDR3 has 13 amino acids. Germline V gene lookup returns CDR1 LNHDA and CDR2 SQIVND (reference sequence). The CDR3 region has the DNA TGTGCCAGTAGTACAGGGGGACACACTGAAGCTTTCTTT. It specifies CASSTGGHTEAFF.

This chain joins TRBV30 and TRBJ1-2; D possibly corresponds to TRBD1 (6 bases). CDR1 is GTSNPN and CDR2 is SVGIG in the germline V gene (reference sequence). V lost 3 bases and J 8 bases, leaving 19 bases between the germline ends. The CDR3 spans 14 residues. CDR3 sequence (DNA): TGTGCCTGGAGAGGCTGGGGGCTCGTGGGGGGCTACACCTTC. It codes for CAWRGWGLVGGYTF. The full variable domain, with the rest looked up from reference TRBV30 and TRBJ1-2, is SQTIHQWPATLVQPVGSPLSLECTVEGTSNPNLYWYRQAAGRGLQLLFYSVGIGQISSEVPQNLSASRPQDRQFILSSKKLLLSDSGFYLCAWRGWGLVGGYTFGSGTRLTVV.

J is TRBJ2-3 and V is TRBV15; D is possibly TRBD1 (5 bases). This CDR3 region has 13 residues. Trimming took off 5 bases at V and 6 bases at J, with 12 bases between the two ends. Per germline, CDR1 LNHNV and CDR2 YYDKDF (reference sequence). CDR3 nucleotide sequence: TGTGCCACCAGCGTCAGGGTCCGGGATACGCAGTATTTT. Encoded protein: CATSVRVRDTQYF.

In its sample, this clone was seen once. The CDR3 sequence is CASSLVTSGFYEQYF. In nucleotides, the CDR3 is TGTGCCAGCAGCTTAGTGACTAGCGGGTTTTACGAGCAGTACTTC. The gene calls are TRBV7-2 and TRBJ2-7, with 10 bases aligning to TRBD2. V lost 1 base and J lost 4; bases outside the gene matches: 4. The CDR3 runs to 15 residues. Germline V gene data show CDR1 as SGHTA and CDR2 as FQGNSA.

The V gene is TRBV30, the J gene TRBJ1-1; D might be TRBD1 (6 bases). CDR1 is GTSNPN, CDR2 SVGIG, per germline (reference sequence). CDR3 length equals 13 residues. The V gene lost 4 bases and the J gene lost 4 bases, with 13 bases spanning the gap. The chain's CDR3 is CAWNSGGLTEAFF. CDR3 DNA sequence: TGTGCCTGGAATTCCGGGGGGCTCACTGAAGCTTTCTTT.

The chain combines TRBV24-1 with TRBJ2-2; 9 bases align to TRBD1. J gave up 5 bases and V 4 bases, and 7 bases lay outside the gene matches. This CDR3 is built from 16 residues. Germline loops: CDR1 KGHDR, CDR2 SFDVKD. CDR3 residues: CATSDPGQGGTGELFF. DNA for the CDR3: TGTGCCACCAGTGACCCGGGACAGGGAGGAACCGGGGAGCTGTTTTTT.